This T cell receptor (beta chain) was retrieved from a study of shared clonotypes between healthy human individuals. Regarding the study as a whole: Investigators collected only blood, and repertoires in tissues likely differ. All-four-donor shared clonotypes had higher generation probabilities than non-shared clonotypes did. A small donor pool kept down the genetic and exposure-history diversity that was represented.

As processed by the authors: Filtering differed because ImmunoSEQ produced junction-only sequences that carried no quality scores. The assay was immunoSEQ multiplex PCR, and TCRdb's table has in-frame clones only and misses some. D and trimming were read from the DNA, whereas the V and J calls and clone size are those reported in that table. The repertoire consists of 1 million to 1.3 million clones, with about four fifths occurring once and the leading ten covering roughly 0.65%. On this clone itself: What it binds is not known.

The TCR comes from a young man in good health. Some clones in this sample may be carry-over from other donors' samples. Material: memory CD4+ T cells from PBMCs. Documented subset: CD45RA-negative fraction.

The CDR3 region is CASSGTGTPLREQYF. CDR3 DNA: TGTGCCAGCAGTGGGACCGGGACACCGTTGAGGGAGCAGTACTTC. The chain employs TRBV28 and TRBJ2-7, with D possibly being TRBD1 (6 bases). The CDR3 covers 15 residues. V was cut by 5 bases and J by 7 bases, with 21 bases left in between. Germline values: CDR1 MDHEN, CDR2 SYDVKM. Complete variable domain (other parts from reference TRBV28 and TRBJ2-7): DVKVTQSSRYLVKRTGEKVFLECVQDMDHENMFWYRQDPGLGLRLIYFSYDVKMKEKGDIPEGYSVSREKKERFSLILESASTNQTSMYLCASSGTGTPLREQYFGPGTRLTVT.